What follows is one T cell receptor (beta chain) and its context. These data originate in a study of blood T cell repertoires in COVID-19. Study-wide context: Italy, Spain and the United States were the sources of the convalescent and acute COVID-19 samples. Nucleic acid was either cDNA or gDNA, and it came from T cells, B-cell-depleted T cells, or PBMCs.

In the source study's methods: Amplification with reference gene primers provided the estimates of nucleated cell counts. Clones were read by immunoSEQ multiplex PCR, and TCRdb kept only the in-frame ones, dropping some. V and J calls plus clone size are reproduced from that table; the DNA served to infer D and trimming. The data show nearly 350,000 clones, more than 70% seen once. The V and J ends lost 6 bases and 8 bases respectively, with 11 bases between them. This CDR3 comprises 12 residues. Germline lookup yields CDR1 KGHSH and CDR2 LQKENI. The material sequenced was peripheral blood. The J gene is TRBJ2-1, the V gene TRBV18; D gene uncertain. The TCR was taken from a man under 40 with active or convalescent COVID-19. CDR3 loop: CASSPNEDEQFF. In DNA form, the CDR3 reads TGTGCCAGCTCCCCTAATGAGGATGAGCAGTTCTTC. Looking up the rest from reference TRBV18 and TRBJ2-1 gives the full variable domain: NAGVMQNPRHLVRRRGQEARLRCSPMKGHSHVYWYRQLPEEGLKFMVYLQKENIIDESGMPKERFSAEFPKEGPSILRIQQVVRGDSAAYFCASSPNEDEQFFGPGTRLTVL.